The 14 T cell receptor beta chains listed next were all sequenced from one sample in a study of TIL therapy for anti-PD-1-resistant metastatic lung cancer. This was the immunoSEQ v3 assay. Here immunoSEQ multiplex PCR was the method, and the copy in TCRdb shows in-frame clones only, minus some. The table shows approximately 24,000 clones, with 72% occurring only once. Time point reported: pre-treatment sample, taken before nivolumab and TIL therapy. Tumor tissue came from excised metastases, mostly pleural nodules or supraclavicular lymph nodes. The sample was tumor tissue, taken at baseline. The receptors originated from a person aged 25 to 85 with non-small cell lung cancer.

This chain connects TRBV7-8 to TRBJ1-5, with D hard to call. The CDR3 is made up of 17 amino acids. The V end was cut by 0 bases, the J end by 0 bases, with 12 bases between. Germline CDR1 is SGHVS and CDR2 is FQNEAQ. The CDR3 here is CASSLAVASYSNQPQHF. CDR3 nucleotide sequence: TGTGCCAGCAGCTTAGCGGTAGCAAGTTATAGCAATCAGCCCCAGCATTTT.

In this sample, this clone turned up a few times. DNA for the CDR3: TGCGCCAGCAGCCCCCAGGAATTGAACACTGAAGCTTTCTTT. This gives the protein CASSPQELNTEAFF. This chain joins TRBV4-1 and TRBJ1-1; no firm D call. Deletions cut 4 bases from V and 0 bases from J, with 9 bases between. From germline, CDR1 is MGHRA and CDR2 YSYEKL. The CDR3 length is 14 residues.

Sample share makes this clone medium-sized (0.01 to 0.1%). CDR3 sequence reads: CASSLTPREVNTEAFF. CDR3 in DNA: TGTGCCAGCAGCTTAACGCCCAGGGAGGTGAACACTGAAGCTTTCTTT. This chain connects TRBV7-3 to TRBJ1-1, with D maybe TRBD1 (5 bases). V lost 0 bases, J lost 0 bases, and 11 bases lay in between. The CDR3 covers 16 residues. CDR1 is SGHTA, CDR2 FQGTGA, per germline.

The chain carries TRBV29-1 and TRBJ2-1; D call uncertain. CDR3 length equals 13 residues. The germline CDR1 and CDR2 sequences are SQVTM and ANQGSEA. V dropped 5 bases and J dropped 7 bases, with 15 bases sitting between them. CDR3: CSVYPGIVNEQFF. The CDR3 DNA reads TGCAGCGTTTATCCAGGAATTGTGAATGAGCAGTTCTTC.

The chain uses TRBV5-8 and TRBJ2-3; no definite D call. V lost 6 bases, J lost 3 bases, and 14 bases lay in between. This CDR3 comprises 14 residues. The germline V gene has CDR1 SGHTS and CDR2 YDEGEE. The CDR3 sequence: CASTQIPATDTQYF. The DNA of the CDR3 is TGTGCCAGCACCCAAATACCTGCGACAGATACGCAGTATTTT.

The V and J genes are TRBV29-1 and TRBJ2-5; D is undetermined. V dropped 4 bases and J dropped 2 bases, with 11 bases sitting between them. CDR1 and CDR2 from the germline V gene are SQVTM and ANQGSEA. The CDR3 is 13 residues long. CDR3 protein: CSVVATPQETQYF. The CDR3 nucleotides are TGCAGCGTTGTAGCCACGCCACAAGAGACCCAGTACTTC.

Here the CDR3 DNA reads TGTGCCAGCAGTCGTCTCGGGGCCTCGGGCGATACGCAGTATTTT. Protein: CASSRLGASGDTQYF. The chain carries TRBV6-5 and TRBJ2-3; D could derive from TRBD1 or TRBD2 (5 bases each). This CDR3 is 15 amino acids long. The V gene's germline CDR1 is MNHEY and CDR2 SVGAGI. The germline V and J ends were trimmed by 5 bases and 6 bases, with 18 bases remaining between them.

This clone was picked up a small number of times. This chain links TRBV10-3 with TRBJ2-7; TRBD1 is a possible D gene (6 bases). Germline loops: CDR1 ENHRY, CDR2 SYGVKD. V lost 3 bases, J lost 2 bases, and 17 bases lay in between. CDR3 length equals 16 residues. The CDR3 spells CAISEGLRGATYEQYF. CDR3 sequence (DNA): TGTGCCATCAGTGAAGGGCTCAGGGGAGCAACCTACGAGCAGTACTTC.

The J gene is TRBJ2-7, the V gene TRBV4-2, with 9 nucleotides matching TRBD2. The V and J ends lost 0 bases and 0 bases, in that order; junction bases with no gene match: 9. Germline V lookup: CDR1 LGHNA, CDR2 YNFKEQ. This CDR3 spans 18 amino acids. CDR3 sequence (DNA): TGTGCCAGCAGCCAAGATCTAAGGCTAGCGGGACTCTCCTACGAGCAGTACTTC. Its protein product is CASSQDLRLAGLSYEQYF.

In the case of this clone: Additional DNA sequences in this sample encode the identical CDR3. The chain has TRBV4-3 and TRBJ1-1, with D perhaps matching TRBD1 (6 bases). Looked up from germline, CDR1 is LGHNA and CDR2 is YSLEER. Trimming left V 0 bases short and J 5 bases short, with 13 bases between. This CDR3 has 15 residues. CDR3 amino acids: CASSQEGGGGTEAFF. For the CDR3, the DNA is TGCGCCAGCAGCCAAGAGGGAGGGGGGGGTACTGAAGCTTTCTTT.

The chain links TRBV27 to TRBJ2-7, with a possible D match to TRBD2 (5 bases). The CDR3 has 15 amino acids. The V and J ends lost 5 bases and 2 bases respectively, with 16 bases between them. CDR1 MNHEY and CDR2 SMNVEV come from the germline V gene (reference sequence). CDR3 nucleotide sequence: TGTGCCAGCAGTGGCAGCCCCGGGAATACCTACGAGCAGTACTTC. It specifies CASSGSPGNTYEQYF.

V usage is TRBV7-6 and J usage is TRBJ2-2, with TRBD1 matching over 10 bases. The V gene's germline CDR1 is SGHVS and CDR2 FNYEAQ. The CDR3 totals 15 residues. Germline trimming cut 5 bases from V and 6 bases from J; bases unmatched to any gene: 6. CDR3: CASSVGTGEAGELFF. DNA of the CDR3: TGTGCCAGCAGCGTGGGGACAGGGGAGGCCGGGGAGCTGTTTTTT.

This clone was seen once. This chain joins TRBV11-2 and TRBJ2-7; D not certain. The CDR3 has 15 amino acids. Germline assignment: CDR1 SGHAT and CDR2 FQNNGV. Between the trimmed V and J ends, which lost 2 bases and 2 bases, there was a span of 13 bases. Here the CDR3 reads CASSLNPGETYEQYF. The CDR3 DNA reads as TGTGCCAGCAGCTTAAATCCAGGCGAAACCTACGAGCAGTACTTC.

By sample fraction, this clone is medium-sized (0.01 to 0.1%). J is TRBJ1-2 and V is TRBV2; D remains ambiguous. Trimming shortened V by 3 bases and J by 4 bases, and 9 bases separated the two germline ends. Germline V gene lookup returns CDR1 SNHLY and CDR2 FYNNEI. The CDR3 runs to 13 residues. The CDR3 loop reads CASSELGTYGYTF. CDR3 sequence (DNA): TGTGCCAGCAGTGAGCTGGGTACCTATGGCTACACCTTC.